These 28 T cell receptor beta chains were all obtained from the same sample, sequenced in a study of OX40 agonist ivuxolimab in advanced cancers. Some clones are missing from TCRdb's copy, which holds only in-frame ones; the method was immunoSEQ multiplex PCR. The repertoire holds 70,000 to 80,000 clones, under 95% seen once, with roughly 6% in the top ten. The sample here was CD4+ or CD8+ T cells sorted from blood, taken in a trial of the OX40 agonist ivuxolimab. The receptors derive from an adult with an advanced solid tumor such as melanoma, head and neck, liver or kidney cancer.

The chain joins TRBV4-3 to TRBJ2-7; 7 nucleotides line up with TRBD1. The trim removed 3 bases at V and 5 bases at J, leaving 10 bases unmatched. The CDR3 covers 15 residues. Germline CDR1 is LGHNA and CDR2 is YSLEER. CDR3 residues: CASSHATGQLNEQYF. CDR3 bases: TGCGCCAGCAGCCACGCAACGGGACAGCTAAACGAGCAGTACTTC.

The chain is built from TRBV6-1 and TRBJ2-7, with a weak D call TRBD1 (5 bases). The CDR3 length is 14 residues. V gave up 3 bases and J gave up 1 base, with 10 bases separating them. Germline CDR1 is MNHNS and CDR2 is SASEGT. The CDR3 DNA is TGTGCCAGCAGTGACGATGACAGTTCCTACGAGCAGTACTTC. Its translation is CASSDDDSSYEQYF.

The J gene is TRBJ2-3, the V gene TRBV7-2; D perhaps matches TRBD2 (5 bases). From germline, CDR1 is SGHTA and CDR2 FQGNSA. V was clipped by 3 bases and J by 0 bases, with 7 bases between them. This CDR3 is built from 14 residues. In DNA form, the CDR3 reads TGTGCCAGCAGCTTGAGCGGTAGCACAGATACGCAGTATTTT. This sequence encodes CASSLSGSTDTQYF.

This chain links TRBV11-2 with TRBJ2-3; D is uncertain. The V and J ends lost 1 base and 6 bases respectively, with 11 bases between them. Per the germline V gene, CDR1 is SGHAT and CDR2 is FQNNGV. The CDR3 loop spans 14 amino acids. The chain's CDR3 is CASSLGARADTQYF. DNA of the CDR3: TGTGCCAGCAGCTTAGGGGCCCGGGCCGATACGCAGTATTTT.

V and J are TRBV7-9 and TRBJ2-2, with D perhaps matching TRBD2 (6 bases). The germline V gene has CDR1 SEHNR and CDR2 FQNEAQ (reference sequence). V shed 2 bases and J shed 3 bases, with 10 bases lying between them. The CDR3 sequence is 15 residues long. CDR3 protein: CASSLRSGDTGELFF. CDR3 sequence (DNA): TGTGCCAGCAGCTTAAGGTCGGGGGACACCGGGGAGCTGTTTTTT.

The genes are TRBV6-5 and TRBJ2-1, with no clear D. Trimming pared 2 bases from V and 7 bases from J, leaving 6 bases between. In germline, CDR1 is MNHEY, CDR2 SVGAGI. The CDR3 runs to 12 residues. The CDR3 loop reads CASSYLGNEQFF. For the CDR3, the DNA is TGTGCCAGCAGTTACCTAGGAAATGAGCAGTTCTTC.

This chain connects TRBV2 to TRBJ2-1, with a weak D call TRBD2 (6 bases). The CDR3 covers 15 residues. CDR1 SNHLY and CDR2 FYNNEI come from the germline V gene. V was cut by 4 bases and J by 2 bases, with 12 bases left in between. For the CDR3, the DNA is TGTGCCAGCAGTGGACACGGGAGAACCTACAATGAGCAGTTCTTC. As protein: CASSGHGRTYNEQFF. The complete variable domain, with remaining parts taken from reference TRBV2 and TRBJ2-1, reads EPEVTQTPSHQVTQMGQEVILRCVPISNHLYFYWYRQILGQKVEFLVSFYNNEISEKSEIFDDQFSVERPDGSNFTLKIRSTKLEDSAMYFCASSGHGRTYNEQFFGPGTRLTVL.

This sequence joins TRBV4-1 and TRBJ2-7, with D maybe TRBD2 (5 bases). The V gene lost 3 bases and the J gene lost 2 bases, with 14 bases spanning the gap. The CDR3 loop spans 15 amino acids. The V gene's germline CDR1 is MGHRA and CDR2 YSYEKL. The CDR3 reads CASSHTDYKTYEQYF. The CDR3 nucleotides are TGCGCCAGCAGCCATACCGACTACAAGACCTACGAGCAGTACTTC.

The CDR3 nucleotides read TGTGCCAGCAGCTCGCCGGCGACAGGGGGCGTGAAGGACACTGAAGCTTTCTTT. This gives the protein CASSSPATGGVKDTEAFF. V and J are TRBV11-2 and TRBJ1-1; 10 nucleotides match TRBD1. The V gene's germline CDR1 is SGHAT and CDR2 FQNNGV. This CDR3 spans 18 amino acids. The ends lost 4 bases at V and 3 bases at J; junction bases unmatched: 14.

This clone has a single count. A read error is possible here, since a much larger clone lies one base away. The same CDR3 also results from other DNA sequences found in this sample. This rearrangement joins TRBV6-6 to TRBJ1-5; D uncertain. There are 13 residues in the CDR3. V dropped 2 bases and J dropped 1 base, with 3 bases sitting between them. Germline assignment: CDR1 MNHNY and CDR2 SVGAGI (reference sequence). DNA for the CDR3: TGTGCCAGCAGTTACGGCAGCAATCAGCCCCAGCATTTT. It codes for CASSYGSNQPQHF.

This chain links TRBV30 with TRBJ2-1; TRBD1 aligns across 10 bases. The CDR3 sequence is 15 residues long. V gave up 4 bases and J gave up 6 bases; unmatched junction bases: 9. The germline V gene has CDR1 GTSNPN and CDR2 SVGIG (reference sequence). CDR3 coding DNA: TGTGCCTGGACGCCGGGACAGGGGCTCTTCAATGAGCAGTTCTTC. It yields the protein CAWTPGQGLFNEQFF.

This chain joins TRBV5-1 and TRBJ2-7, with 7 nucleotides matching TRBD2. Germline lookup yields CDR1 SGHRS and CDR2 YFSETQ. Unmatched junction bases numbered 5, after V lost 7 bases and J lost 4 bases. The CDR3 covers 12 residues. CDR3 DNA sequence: TGCGCCAGCCGGGGCGGGAGTTACGAGCAGTACTTC. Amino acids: CASRGGSYEQYF.

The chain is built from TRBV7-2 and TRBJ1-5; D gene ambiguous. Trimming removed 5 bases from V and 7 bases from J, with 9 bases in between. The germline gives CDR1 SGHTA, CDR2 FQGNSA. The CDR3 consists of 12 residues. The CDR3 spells CASSDGGQPQHF. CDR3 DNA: TGTGCCAGCAGCGACGGAGGGCAGCCCCAGCATTTT.

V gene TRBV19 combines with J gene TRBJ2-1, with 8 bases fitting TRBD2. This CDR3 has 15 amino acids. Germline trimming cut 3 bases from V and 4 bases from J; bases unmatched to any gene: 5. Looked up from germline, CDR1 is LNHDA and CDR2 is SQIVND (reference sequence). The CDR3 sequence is CASSISSGGYNEQFF. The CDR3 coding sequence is TGTGCCAGTAGTATCTCCAGCGGGGGTTACAATGAGCAGTTCTTC. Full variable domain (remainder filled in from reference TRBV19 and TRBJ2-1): DGGITQSPKYLFRKEGQNVTLSCEQNLNHDAMYWYRQDPGQGLRLIYYSQIVNDFQKGDIAEGYSVSREKKESFPLTVTSAQKNPTAFYLCASSISSGGYNEQFFGPGTRLTVL.

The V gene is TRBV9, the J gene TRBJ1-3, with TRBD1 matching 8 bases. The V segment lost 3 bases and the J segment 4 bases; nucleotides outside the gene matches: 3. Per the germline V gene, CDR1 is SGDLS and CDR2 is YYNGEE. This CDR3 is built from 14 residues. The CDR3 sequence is CASSGRGPGNTIYF. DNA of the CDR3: TGTGCCAGCAGCGGCAGGGGGCCAGGAAACACCATATATTTT.

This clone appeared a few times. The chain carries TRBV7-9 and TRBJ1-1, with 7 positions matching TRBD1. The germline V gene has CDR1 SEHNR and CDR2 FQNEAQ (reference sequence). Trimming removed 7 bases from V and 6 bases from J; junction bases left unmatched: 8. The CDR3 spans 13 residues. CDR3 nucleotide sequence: TGTGCCAGCATTCCGACAGGGCGTCCTGAAGCTTTCTTT. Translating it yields CASIPTGRPEAFF.

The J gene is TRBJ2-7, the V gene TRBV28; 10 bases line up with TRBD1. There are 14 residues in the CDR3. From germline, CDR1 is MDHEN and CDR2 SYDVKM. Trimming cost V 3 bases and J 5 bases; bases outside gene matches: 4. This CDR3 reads CASSFGDRGHEQYF. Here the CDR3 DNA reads TGTGCCAGCAGTTTTGGGGACAGGGGCCACGAGCAGTACTTC. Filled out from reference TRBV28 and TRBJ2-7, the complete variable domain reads DVKVTQSSRYLVKRTGEKVFLECVQDMDHENMFWYRQDPGLGLRLIYFSYDVKMKEKGDIPEGYSVSREKKERFSLILESASTNQTSMYLCASSFGDRGHEQYFGPGTRLTVT.

The CDR3 nucleotides are TGTGCCAGCAGTTTATCTATCGCAGATACGCAGTATTTT. It yields the protein CASSLSIADTQYF. The V gene is TRBV27, the J gene TRBJ2-3, with D unclear. Trimming cost V 0 bases and J 4 bases, with 5 bases left between them. The V gene's germline CDR1 is MNHEY and CDR2 SMNVEV (reference sequence). The CDR3 spans 13 residues.

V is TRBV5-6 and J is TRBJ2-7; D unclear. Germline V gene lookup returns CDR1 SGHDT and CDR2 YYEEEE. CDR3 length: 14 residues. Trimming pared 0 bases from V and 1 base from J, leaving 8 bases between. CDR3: CASSLGGDSYEQYF. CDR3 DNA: TGTGCCAGCAGCTTGGGCGGTGATTCCTACGAGCAGTACTTC.

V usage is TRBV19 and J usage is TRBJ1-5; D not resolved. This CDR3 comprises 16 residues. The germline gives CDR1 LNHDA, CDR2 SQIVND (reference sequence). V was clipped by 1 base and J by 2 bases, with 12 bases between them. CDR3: CASSIAPEEGNQPQHF. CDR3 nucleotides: TGTGCCAGTAGTATAGCTCCGGAGGAGGGCAATCAGCCCCAGCATTTT.

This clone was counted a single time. CDR3 amino acids: CSVLTGGALETQYF. The DNA for the CDR3 is TGCAGCGTCCTGACAGGGGGGGCATTGGAGACCCAGTACTTC. This rearrangement joins TRBV29-1 to TRBJ2-5; 9 positions match TRBD1. The ends lost 6 bases at V and 5 bases at J; junction bases unmatched: 10. The germline V gene encodes CDR1 SQVTM and CDR2 ANQGSEA. The CDR3 is 14 residues long. The entire variable domain, with the rest obtained from reference TRBV29-1 and TRBJ2-5, is as follows: SAVISQKPSRDICQRGTSLTIQCQVDSQVTMMFWYRQQPGQSLTLIATANQGSEATYESGFVIDKFPISRPNLTFSTLTVSNMSPEDSSIYLCSVLTGGALETQYFGPGTRLLVL.

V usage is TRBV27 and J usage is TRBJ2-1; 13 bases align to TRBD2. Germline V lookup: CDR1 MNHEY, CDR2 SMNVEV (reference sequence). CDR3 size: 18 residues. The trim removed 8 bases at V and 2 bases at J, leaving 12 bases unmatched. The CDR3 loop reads CASSLTSGRTITYNEQFF. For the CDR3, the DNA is TGTGCCAGCTCCCTGACTAGCGGGAGGACGATCACCTACAATGAGCAGTTCTTC.

The DNA for the CDR3 is TGCGCCAGCAGTCAAAGAAGGCGGACAGTGAACTTGAACACTGAAGCTTTCTTT. Amino acids: CASSQRRRTVNLNTEAFF. The rearrangement uses TRBV4-3 and TRBJ1-1; a weak D match, TRBD1 (6 bases). The CDR3 is made up of 18 amino acids. Germline-derived CDR1 and CDR2 are LGHNA and YSLEER. Trimming left V 6 bases short and J 0 bases short, with 23 bases between.

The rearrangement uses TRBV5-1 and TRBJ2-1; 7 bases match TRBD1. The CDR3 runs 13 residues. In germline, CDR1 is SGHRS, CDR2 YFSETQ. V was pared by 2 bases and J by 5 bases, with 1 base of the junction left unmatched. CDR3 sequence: CASSFTGDNEQFF. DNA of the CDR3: TGCGCCAGCAGCTTTACAGGGGACAATGAGCAGTTCTTC. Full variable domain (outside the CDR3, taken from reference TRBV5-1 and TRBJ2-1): KAGVTQTPRYLIKTRGQQVTLSCSPISGHRSVSWYQQTPGQGLQFLFEYFSETQRNKGNFPGRFSGRQFSNSRSEMNVSTLELGDSALYLCASSFTGDNEQFFGPGTRLTVL.

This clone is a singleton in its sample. CDR3: CATSGTASGGQETQYF. CDR3 sequence (DNA): TGTGCCACCAGCGGAACGGCTAGCGGGGGCCAAGAGACCCAGTACTTC. The genes are TRBV15 and TRBJ2-5; TRBD2 aligns across 10 bases. CDR3 length equals 16 residues. The V gene's germline CDR1 is LNHNV and CDR2 YYDKDF (reference sequence). V shed 5 bases and J 1 base; nucleotides not matched to a gene: 7.

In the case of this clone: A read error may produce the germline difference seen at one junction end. The CDR3 DNA reads TGTGCCAGCACTTTAACAGCGGGGGGGCGGACCGGGGAGCTGTTTTTT. Translated: CASTLTAGGRTGELFF. The chain couples TRBV27 to TRBJ2-2; 10 nucleotides align to TRBD2. Germline V gene data show CDR1 as MNHEY and CDR2 as SMNVEV (reference sequence). The CDR3 has 16 residues.

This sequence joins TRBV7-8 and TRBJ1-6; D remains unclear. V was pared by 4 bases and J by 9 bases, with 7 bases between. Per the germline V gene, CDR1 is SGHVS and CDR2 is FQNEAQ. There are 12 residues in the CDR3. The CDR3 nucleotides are TGTGCCAGCAGCTCCGACCCTTCACCCCTCCACTTT. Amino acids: CASSSDPSPLHF.

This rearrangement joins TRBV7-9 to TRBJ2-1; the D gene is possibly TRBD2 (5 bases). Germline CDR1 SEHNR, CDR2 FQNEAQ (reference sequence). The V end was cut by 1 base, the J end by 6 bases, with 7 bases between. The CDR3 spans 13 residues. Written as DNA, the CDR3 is TGTGCCAGCAGCTTAGGAGGGATCAATGAGCAGTTCTTC. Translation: CASSLGGINEQFF.